This record looks at one T cell receptor (beta chain) sequence and its context. This receptor's antigen is unknown. No per-base quality is available; no much larger clone lies one base away. This specimen comes from a study of shared clonotypes between healthy human individuals (dated by TCRdb to between 2020 and 2021). For context, the study as a whole: A few men and two women, aged 18 to 49 years, made up the cohort. For each donor, CD4 naive and CD4 memory were each given three plates, CD8 naive was given two plates, and CD8 memory was given one plate. To estimate repertoire size and how much clonotype sharing occurs between individuals, the study deeply sequenced the blood TCR repertoires of roughly 5 healthy adults. To increase sequencing depth and limit assay-specific biases, TCR repertoire library preparation and sequencing were carried out by different laboratories using diverse techniques. Leukapheresis yielded between about 0.8 and 8.9 billion PBMCs per donor.

Study-wide conclusions, independent of this receptor: Only blood was sampled, and tissue TCR repertoires likely differ from those in blood. Approximately 4.8% of naive CD4, 3.5% of naive CD8, roughly 2.4% of memory CD4, and about 0.4% of memory CD8 clonotypes were shared across a few donors. The genetic and exposure-history diversity represented was limited by the small number of donors. Compared with non-shared clonotypes, the clonotypes found in all four sorted-subset donors had higher generation probabilities. Based on pairwise subsampling, the degree of clonotype sharing among donors was expected to be affected by sequencing depth. Even with the large sequencing depth, rarefaction of the sorted-subset datasets indicated that sequencing was incomplete. Naive subsets generally had larger estimated clonotype richness than memory subsets.

Using the deep immunoSEQ assay, multiplex PCR amplified TCR CDR3 regions from genomic DNA. For each cell subset, the extracted genomic DNA was distributed evenly across all wells of several immunoSEQ 96-well plates, and each plate served as one replicate. For sorted subsets, each replicate PCR was loaded with approximately 200 ng genomic DNA, equivalent to 30,000 or so T cell genomes. The purified libraries were quantified using a Qubit 3.0 fluorometer, sized with a Bioanalyzer 2100, and then quantified again using the KAPA Library Quantification kit. Every immunoSEQ 96-well plate was sequenced on a separate single-read 150-cycle Illumina NextSeq 550 flow cell. The published analysis was carried out like this. Because the immunoSEQ output included only junctional sequences and no quality scores, the filtering could not be the same as the filtering used for full-length reads. To assign V/J genes and CDR3, sequences were annotated against IMGT germline references using PyIR, a Python wrapper for IgBLAST v1.9. Reads were removed for weak V/J assignments (E-value above 1e-6), missing CDR3, stop codons, out-of-frame junctions, or ambiguous translated residues. V3J clonotypes were defined by identical inferred V gene, J gene, and CDR3 amino acid sequence. Percentage overlap between repertoires was calculated by dividing the number of shared unique clonotypes by the size of the smaller repertoire. Richness of each repertoire was evaluated using RTK rarefaction, the Chao1 estimator, and Recon v2.1 estimates of unobserved clonotypes. OLGA was used to compute generation probabilities for all TCRbeta clonotypes that the gDNA method yielded from a handful of donors. TCRdb limited this immuneACCESS table to in-frame rearrangements with V and J called. A share of clones is missing; checked studies link under half to unresolved V genes, and the rest is unexplained. V and J calls and clone size follow that table, whereas D and trimming were derived from the DNA. The sample contains some 1,100,000 clones, more than 75% of them found a single time. The ten largest clonotypes hold 0.52% of the sample.

Donors were healthy HIV-negative adults with no recently reported acute infections or vaccinations. Every donor was a Caucasian adult residing in Nashville, Tennessee, USA. Magnetic negative selection was used to enrich CD4+ T cells, after which naive cells were positively selected on CD45RA and the negative fraction became the memory subset. Blood was obtained by leukapheresis, after which PBMCs were separated by Ficoll-Histopaque density gradient centrifugation and cryopreserved in liquid nitrogen vapor phase. Analytical flow cytometry was used to check the purity and quantity of each magnetically sorted T cell population. Genomic DNA was isolated from each sorted fraction and quantified by UV absorbance on a Nanodrop 2000c. The sequence was collected from a man aged 18 to 29 in good health. Some clones in this sample may be carry-over from other donors' samples. Specimen: memory CD4+ T cells from PBMCs. Read against the paper, the sample's cell subset or site label means: CD45RA-negative fraction.

The bases read TGTGCCAGCAGCTTAGGTCCGAGAAATGGCTACACCTTC. This is translated as CASSLGPRNGYTF. Recombination joined TRBV7-3 with TRBJ1-2; there is no confident call for the D gene. There are 13 amino acids in the CDR3, from cysteine to phenylalanine inclusive. Just CDR3 DNA is preserved here, 39 bases in frame from base 1. Trimming costs V 2 bases and J 6 bases, and their ends lie 10 bases apart. Based on the germline V gene, the CDR1 and CDR2 sequences are SGHTA and FQGTGA.